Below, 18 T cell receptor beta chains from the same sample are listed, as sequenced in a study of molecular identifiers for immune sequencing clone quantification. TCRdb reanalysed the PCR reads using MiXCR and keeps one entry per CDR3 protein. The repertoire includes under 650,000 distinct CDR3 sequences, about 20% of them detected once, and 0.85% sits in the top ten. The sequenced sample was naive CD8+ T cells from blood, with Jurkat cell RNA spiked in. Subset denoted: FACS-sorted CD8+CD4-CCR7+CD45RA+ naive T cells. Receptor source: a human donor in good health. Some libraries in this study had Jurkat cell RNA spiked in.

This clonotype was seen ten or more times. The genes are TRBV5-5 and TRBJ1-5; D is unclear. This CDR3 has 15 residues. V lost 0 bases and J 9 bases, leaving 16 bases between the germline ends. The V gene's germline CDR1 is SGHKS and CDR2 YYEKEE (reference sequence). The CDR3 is CASSLELFAGRPQHF. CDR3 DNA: TGTGCCAGCAGCTTGGAATTGTTTGCCGGGCGGCCCCAGCATTTT.

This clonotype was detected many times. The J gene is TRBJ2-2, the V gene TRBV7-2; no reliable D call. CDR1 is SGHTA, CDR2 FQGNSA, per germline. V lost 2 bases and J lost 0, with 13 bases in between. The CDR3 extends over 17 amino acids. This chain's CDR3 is CASSLTPWQPNTGELFF. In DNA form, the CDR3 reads TGTGCCAGCAGCTTAACGCCTTGGCAGCCGAACACCGGGGAGCTGTTTTTT.

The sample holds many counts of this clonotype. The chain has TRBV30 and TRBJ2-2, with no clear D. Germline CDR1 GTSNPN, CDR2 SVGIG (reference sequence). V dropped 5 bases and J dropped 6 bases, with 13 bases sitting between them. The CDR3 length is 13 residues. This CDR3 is CAWRETSPGELFF. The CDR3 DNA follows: TGTGCCTGGCGTGAGACATCCCCCGGGGAGCTGTTTTTT.

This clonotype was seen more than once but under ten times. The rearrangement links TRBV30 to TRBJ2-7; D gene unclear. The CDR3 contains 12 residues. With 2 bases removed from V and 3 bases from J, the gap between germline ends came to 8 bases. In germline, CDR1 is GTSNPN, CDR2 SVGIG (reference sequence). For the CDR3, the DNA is TGTGCCTGGAGTCGGACCTTCTACGAGCAGTACTTC. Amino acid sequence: CAWSRTFYEQYF.

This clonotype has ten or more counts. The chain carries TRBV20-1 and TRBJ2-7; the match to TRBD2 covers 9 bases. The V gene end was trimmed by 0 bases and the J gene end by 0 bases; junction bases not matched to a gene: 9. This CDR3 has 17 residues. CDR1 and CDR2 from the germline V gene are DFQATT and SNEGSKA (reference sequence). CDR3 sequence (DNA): TGCAGTGCTAGAGACCCCGGGGCTAGCGGGACCTCCTACGAGCAGTACTTC. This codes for CSARDPGASGTSYEQYF.

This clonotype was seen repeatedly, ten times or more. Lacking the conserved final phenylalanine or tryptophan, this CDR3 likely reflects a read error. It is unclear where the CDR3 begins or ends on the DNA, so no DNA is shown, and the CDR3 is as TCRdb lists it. CDR3 region: CALALGLSL. The genes are TRBV30 and TRBJ2-3; the D call in the table, TRBD2, was not verified against the DNA. From its first to its last residue, the CDR3 has 9 amino acids. CDR1 GTSNPN and CDR2 SVGIG come from the germline V gene (reference sequence).

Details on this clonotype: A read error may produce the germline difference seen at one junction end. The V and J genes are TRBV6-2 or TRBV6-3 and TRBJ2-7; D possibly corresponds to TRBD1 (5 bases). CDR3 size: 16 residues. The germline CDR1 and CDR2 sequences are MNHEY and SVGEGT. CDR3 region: CASSYPSRVSSYKQYF. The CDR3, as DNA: TGTGCCAGCAGTTACCCCAGCAGGGTAAGTTCCTACAAGCAGTACTTC.

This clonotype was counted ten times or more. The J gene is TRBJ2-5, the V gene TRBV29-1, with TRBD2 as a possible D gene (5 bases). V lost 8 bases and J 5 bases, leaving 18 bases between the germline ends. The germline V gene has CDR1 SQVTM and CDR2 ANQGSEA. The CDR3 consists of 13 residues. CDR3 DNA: TGCAGCATCTTCACAGCGGCCGGCGAGACCCAGTACTTC. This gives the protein CSIFTAAGETQYF.

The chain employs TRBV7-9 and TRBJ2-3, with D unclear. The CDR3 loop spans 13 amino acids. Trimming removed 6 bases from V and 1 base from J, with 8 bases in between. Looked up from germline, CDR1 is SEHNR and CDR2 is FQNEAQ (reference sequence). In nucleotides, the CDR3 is TGTGCCAGCAGACATACAGGCACAGATACGCAGTATTTT. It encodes CASRHTGTDTQYF.

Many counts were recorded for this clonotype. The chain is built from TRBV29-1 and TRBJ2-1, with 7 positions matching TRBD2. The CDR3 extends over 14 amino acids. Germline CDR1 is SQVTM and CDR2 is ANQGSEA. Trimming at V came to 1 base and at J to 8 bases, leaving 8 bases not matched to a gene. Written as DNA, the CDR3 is TGCAGCGTTGAAGGAATACTAGCGATCTATGAGCAGTTCTTC. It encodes CSVEGILAIYEQFF.

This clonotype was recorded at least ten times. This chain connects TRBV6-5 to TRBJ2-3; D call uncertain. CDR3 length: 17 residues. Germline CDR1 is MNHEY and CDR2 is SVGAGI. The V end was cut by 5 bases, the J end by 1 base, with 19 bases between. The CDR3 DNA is TGTGCCAGCAGTAAACGCCCGATCGTCCTTGGCACAGATACGCAGTATTTT. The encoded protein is CASSKRPIVLGTDTQYF.

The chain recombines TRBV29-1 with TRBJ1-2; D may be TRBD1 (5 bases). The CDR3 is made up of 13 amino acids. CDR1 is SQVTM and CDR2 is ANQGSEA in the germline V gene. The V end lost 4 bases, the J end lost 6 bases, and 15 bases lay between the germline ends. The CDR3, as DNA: TGCAGCGTTGGAGGCAGGGCCGATAATGGCTACACCTTC. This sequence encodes CSVGGRADNGYTF.

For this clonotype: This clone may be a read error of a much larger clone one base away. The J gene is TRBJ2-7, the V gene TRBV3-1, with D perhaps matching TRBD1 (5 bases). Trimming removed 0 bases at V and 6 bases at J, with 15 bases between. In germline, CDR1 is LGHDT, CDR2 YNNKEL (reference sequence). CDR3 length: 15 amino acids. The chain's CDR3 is CASSQEQTAPCEQYF. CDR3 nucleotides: TGTGCCAGCAGCCAAGAACAGACAGCTCCCTGCGAGCAGTACTTC.

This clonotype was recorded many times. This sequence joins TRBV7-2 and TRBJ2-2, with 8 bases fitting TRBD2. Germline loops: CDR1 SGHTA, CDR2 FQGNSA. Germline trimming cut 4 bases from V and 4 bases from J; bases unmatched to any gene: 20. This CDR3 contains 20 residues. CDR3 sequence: CASSSRIAGHGFGVTGELFF. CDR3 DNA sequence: TGTGCCAGCAGCTCCCGAATAGCGGGGCATGGATTTGGGGTCACCGGGGAGCTGTTTTTT.

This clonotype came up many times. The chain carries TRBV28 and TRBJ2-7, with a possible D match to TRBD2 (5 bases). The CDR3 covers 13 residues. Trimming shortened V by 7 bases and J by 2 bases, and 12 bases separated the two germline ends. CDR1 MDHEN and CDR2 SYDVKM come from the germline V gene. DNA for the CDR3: TGTGCCAGCATCGAGGGTCCCACCTACGAGCAGTACTTC. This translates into CASIEGPTYEQYF.

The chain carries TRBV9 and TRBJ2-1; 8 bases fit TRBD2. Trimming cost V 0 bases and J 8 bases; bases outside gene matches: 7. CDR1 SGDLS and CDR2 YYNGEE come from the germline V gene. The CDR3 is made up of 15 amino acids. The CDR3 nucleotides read TGTGCCAGCAGCGTAGTCCCGGGACTAGATTATGAGCAGTTCTTC. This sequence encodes CASSVVPGLDYEQFF.

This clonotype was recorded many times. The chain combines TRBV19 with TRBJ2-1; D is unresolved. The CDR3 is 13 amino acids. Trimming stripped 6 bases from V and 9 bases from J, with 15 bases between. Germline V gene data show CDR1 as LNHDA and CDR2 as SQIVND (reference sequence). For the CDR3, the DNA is TGTGCCAGTAGCTGGATGGGTGACGGTGAGCAGTTCTTC. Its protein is CASSWMGDGEQFF.

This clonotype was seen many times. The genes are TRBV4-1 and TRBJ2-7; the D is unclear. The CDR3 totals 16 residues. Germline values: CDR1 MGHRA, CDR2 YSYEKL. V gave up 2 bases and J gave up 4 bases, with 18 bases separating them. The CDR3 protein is CASSQKGQGSPYEQYF. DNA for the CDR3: TGCGCCAGCAGCCAAAAAGGCCAAGGGTCCCCATACGAGCAGTACTTC.